This T cell receptor beta chain comes out of a study of T cell responses to AZD1222 COVID-19 vaccine. Findings and caveats of the study: Among vaccine-associated CD4 TCRs, coverage spanned spike, with dominance at 160-218 and 743-854.

To note about this clone: Antigen specificity is unknown.

Profiling relied on immunoSEQ multiplex PCR, and the TCRdb table lists in-frame clones only, not all of them. Of 130,000 or so clones listed, 75% to 95% are singletons. The specimen comprised peripheral blood, sampled 28 days after the second dose of the MenACWY control vaccine. The TCR sequence derives from an adult who received the MenACWY meningococcal vaccine as a control.

DNA for the CDR3: TGTGCCAGCAGTTACTTCTCGTACACAACCTACAATGAGCAGTTCTTC. Protein product: CASSYFSYTTYNEQFF. The chain uses TRBV6-6 and TRBJ2-1; D remains ambiguous. This CDR3 has 16 residues. The germline gives CDR1 MNHNY, CDR2 SVGAGI (reference sequence). The ends were cut back, 1 base at V and 2 bases at J, with 12 bases in the middle.